This record concerns one T cell receptor beta chain sequence. What it recognizes is unknown. The read terminates 3 residues ahead of where the CDR3 ends, so the germline J gene completes it. Using immunoSEQ multiplex PCR, the repertoire was profiled, and TCRdb retains in-frame clones only, with some absent. The sample totals approximately 25,000 clones. The CDR3 has 14 residues. Germline CDR1 is LNHDA and CDR2 is SQIVND (reference sequence). This specimen comes from a study of T cells in women clearing cervical HPV infection. As for the study in general: Cases' blood sampling followed lesion detection by median approximately 150 days (90 to 200). Only a few women had HLA typing results available. Study-wide findings and caveats: CIN3+ cases had significantly higher TCR repertoire richness than controls, but evenness did not differ. Associations may precede or follow infection; HPV-specific or memory T cells were not isolated.

The sample was blood buffy coat. This chain connects TRBV19 to TRBJ2-4; 8 bases align to TRBD1. The sequence was collected from a woman between 18 and 69 years old with a cervical HPV16 infection that either progressed to CIN3+ or cleared (not recorded which). CDR3 bases read: TGTGCCAGTAGTATGGGACAGGCTTATCATGGT. Translating it yields CASSMGQAYHG. The entire CDR3 reads CASSMGQAYHGQYF.